The T cell receptor (beta chain) described here comes from a study of T cells after posttransplantation cyclophosphamide. This clone has at least ten counts. Its antigen is unidentified. Study observations and caveats: Later post-transplant blood repertoires were often dominated by donor CD8+ memory clones. Recipient CMV seropositivity and CMV reactivation strongly tracked TRB clonality.

The method was immunoSEQ multiplex PCR; TCRdb's version includes in-frame clones alone and lacks a portion of them. Sampling found about 36,000 clones, none seen once. On the day of bone marrow donation, the related graft donor provided peripheral blood. The TCR sequence derives from a girl aged 10-17 years in good health, CMV-negative, and a related stem cell transplant donor. The material sequenced was PBMCs.

The CDR3 region has the DNA TGCGCCAGCAGCCAAGAGATTAGCGGGGGCCGAAACACCGGGGAGCTGTTTTTT. It specifies CASSQEISGGRNTGELFF. This chain links TRBV4-1 with TRBJ2-2; the match to TRBD2 covers 9 bases. The CDR3 is 18 amino acids. Looked up from germline, CDR1 is MGHRA and CDR2 is YSYEKL. J was trimmed by 2 bases and V by 0 bases; bases with no gene match: 7.